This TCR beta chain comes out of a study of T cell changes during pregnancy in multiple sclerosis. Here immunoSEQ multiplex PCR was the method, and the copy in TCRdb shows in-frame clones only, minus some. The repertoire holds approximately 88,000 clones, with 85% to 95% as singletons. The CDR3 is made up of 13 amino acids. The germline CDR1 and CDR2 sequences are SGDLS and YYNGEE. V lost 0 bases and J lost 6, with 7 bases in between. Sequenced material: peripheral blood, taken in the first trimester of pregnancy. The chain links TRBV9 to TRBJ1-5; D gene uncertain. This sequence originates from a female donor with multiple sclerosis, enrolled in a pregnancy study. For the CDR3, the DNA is TGTGCCAGCAGCGTAGGGCCGGGTCAGCCCCAGCATTTT. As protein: CASSVGPGQPQHF.